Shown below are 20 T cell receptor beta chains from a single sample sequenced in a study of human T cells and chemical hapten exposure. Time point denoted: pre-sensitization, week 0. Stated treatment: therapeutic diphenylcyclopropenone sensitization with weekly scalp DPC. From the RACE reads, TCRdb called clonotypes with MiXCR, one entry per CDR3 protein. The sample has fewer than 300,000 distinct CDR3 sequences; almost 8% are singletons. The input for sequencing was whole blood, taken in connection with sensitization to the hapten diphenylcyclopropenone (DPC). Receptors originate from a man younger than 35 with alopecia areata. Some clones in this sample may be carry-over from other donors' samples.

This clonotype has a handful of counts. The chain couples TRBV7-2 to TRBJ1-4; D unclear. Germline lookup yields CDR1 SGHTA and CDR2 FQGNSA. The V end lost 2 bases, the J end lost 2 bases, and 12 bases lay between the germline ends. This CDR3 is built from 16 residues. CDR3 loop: CASSLNSAATNEKLFF. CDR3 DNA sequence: TGTGCCAGCAGCTTAAATTCCGCAGCTACTAATGAAAAACTGTTTTTT.

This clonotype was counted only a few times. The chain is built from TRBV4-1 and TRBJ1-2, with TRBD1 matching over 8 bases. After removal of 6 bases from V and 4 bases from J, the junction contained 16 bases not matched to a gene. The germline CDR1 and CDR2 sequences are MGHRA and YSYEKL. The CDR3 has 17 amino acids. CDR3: CASSQKARDRWSYGYTF. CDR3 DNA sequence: TGCGCCAGCAGTCAAAAGGCCCGGGACAGGTGGAGCTATGGCTACACCTTC.

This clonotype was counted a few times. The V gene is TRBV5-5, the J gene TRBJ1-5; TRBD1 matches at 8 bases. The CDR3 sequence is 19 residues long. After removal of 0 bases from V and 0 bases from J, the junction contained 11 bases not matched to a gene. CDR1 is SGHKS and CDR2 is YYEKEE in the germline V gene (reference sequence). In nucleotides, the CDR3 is TGTGCCAGCAGCTTGGCCGACAGGGGCCACCCCTATAGCAATCAGCCCCAGCATTTT. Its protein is CASSLADRGHPYSNQPQHF.

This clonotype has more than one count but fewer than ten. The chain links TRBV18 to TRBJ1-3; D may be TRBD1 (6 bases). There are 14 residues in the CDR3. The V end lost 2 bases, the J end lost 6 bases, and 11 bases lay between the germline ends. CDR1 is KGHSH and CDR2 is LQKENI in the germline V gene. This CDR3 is CASSPSGVENTIYF. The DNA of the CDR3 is TGTGCCAGCTCACCATCAGGGGTGGAAAACACCATATATTTT.

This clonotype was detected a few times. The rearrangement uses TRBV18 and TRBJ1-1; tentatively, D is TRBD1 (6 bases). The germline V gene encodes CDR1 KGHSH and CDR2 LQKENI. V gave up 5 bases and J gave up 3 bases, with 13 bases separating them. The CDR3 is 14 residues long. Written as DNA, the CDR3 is TGTGCCAGCTCATGGGACAAAGGGGACACTGAAGCTTTCTTT. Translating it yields CASSWDKGDTEAFF.

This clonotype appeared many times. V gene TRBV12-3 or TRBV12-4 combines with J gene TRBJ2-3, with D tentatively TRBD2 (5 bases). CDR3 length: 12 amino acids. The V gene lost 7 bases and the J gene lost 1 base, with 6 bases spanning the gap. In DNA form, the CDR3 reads TGTGCCAGCAAGGAGGGCACAGATACGCAGTATTTT. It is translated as CASKEGTDTQYF.

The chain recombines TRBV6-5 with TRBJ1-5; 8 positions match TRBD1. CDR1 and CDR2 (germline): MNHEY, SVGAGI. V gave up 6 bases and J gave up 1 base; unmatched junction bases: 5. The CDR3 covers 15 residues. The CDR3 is CASRTGVGSNQPQHF. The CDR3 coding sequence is TGTGCCAGCAGGACAGGGGTGGGCAGCAATCAGCCCCAGCATTTT.

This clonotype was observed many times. CDR3 sequence: CASRRGSGGDTQYF. DNA of the CDR3: TGCGCCAGCAGGCGGGGTAGCGGAGGAGATACGCAGTATTTT. The chain uses TRBV4-3 and TRBJ2-3, with a weak D call TRBD2 (6 bases). V was pared by 6 bases and J by 5 bases, with 15 bases between. Germline-derived CDR1 and CDR2 are LGHNA and YSLEER. This CDR3 contains 14 residues.

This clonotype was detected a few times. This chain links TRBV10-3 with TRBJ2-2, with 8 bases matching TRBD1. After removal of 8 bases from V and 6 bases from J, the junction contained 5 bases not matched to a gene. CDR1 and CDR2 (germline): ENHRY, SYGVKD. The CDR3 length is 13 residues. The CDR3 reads CAISGQEAGELFF. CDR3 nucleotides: TGTGCCATCTCGGGACAGGAAGCCGGGGAGCTGTTTTTT.

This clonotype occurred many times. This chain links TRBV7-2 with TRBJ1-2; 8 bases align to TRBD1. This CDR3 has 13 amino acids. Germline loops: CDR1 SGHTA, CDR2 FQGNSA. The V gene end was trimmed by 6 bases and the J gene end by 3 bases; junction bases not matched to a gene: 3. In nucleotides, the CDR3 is TGTGCCAGCAGTTTGGACAGGGACTATGGCTACACCTTC. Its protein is CASSLDRDYGYTF.

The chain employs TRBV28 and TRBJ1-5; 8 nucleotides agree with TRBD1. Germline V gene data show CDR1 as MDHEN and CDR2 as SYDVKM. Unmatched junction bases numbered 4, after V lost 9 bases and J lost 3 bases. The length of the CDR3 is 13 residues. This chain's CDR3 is CASDRGSNQPQHF. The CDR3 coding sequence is TGTGCCAGTGACAGGGGATCCAATCAGCCCCAGCATTTT.

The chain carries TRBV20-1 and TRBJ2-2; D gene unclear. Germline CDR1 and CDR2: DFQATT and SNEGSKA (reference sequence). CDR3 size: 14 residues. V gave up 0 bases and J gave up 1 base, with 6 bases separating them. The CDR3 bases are TGCAGTGCTAGAGATGCGCGGAACACCGGGGAGCTGTTTTTT. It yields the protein CSARDARNTGELFF.

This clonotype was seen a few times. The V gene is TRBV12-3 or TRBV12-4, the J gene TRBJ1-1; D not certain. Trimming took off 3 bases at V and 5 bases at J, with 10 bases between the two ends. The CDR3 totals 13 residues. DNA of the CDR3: TGTGCCAGCAGTTTGTTACAGATAACTGAAGCTTTCTTT. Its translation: CASSLLQITEAFF.

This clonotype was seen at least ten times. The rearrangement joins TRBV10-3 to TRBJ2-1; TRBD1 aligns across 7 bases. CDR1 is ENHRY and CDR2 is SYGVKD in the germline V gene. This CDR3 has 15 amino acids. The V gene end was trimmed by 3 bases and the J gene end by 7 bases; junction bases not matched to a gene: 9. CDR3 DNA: TGTGCCATCAGTGACCGACAGGGTCACTGGAATGAGCAGTTCTTC. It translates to CAISDRQGHWNEQFF.

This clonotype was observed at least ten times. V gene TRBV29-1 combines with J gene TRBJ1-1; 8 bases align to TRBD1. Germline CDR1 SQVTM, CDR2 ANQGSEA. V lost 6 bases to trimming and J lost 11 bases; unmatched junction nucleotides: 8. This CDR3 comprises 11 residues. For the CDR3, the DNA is TGCAGCGTCACCGGACAGGGTCGGGCTTTCTTT. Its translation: CSVTGQGRAFF.

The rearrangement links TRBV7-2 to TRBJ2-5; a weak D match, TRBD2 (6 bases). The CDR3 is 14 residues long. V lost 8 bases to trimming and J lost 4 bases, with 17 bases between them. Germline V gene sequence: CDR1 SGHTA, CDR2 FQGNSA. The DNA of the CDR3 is TGTGCCAGCTGTACCGGGACTTGGAGAGAGACCCAGTACTTC. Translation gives CASCTGTWRETQYF.

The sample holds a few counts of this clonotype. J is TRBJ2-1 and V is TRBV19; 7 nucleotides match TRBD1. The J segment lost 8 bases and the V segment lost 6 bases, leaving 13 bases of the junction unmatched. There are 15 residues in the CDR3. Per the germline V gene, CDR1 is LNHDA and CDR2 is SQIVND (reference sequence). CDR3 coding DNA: TGTGCCAGTAGCCCCGGGACAGCAGCTACGGATGAGCAGTTCTTC. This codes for CASSPGTAATDEQFF.

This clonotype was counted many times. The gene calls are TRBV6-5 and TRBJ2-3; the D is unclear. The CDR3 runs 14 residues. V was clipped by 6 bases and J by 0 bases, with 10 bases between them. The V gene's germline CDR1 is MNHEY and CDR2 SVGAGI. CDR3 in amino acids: CASRTTSSTDTQYF. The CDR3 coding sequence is TGTGCCAGCAGAACAACATCTAGCACAGATACGCAGTATTTT.

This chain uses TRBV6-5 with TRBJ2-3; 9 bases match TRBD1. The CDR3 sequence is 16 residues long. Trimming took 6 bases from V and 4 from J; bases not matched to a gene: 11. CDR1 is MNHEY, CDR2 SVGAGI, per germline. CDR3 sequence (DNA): TGTGCCAGCAGGGCATCCAGCGGACAGGGGTCAGATACGCAGTATTTT. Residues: CASRASSGQGSDTQYF.

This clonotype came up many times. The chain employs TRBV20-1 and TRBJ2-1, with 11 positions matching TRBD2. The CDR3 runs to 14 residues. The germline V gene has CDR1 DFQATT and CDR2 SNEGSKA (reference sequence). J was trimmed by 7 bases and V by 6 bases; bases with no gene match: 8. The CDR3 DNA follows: TGCAGTGCCACCGGGACTAGCGGATTGAATGAGCAGTTCTTC. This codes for CSATGTSGLNEQFF.